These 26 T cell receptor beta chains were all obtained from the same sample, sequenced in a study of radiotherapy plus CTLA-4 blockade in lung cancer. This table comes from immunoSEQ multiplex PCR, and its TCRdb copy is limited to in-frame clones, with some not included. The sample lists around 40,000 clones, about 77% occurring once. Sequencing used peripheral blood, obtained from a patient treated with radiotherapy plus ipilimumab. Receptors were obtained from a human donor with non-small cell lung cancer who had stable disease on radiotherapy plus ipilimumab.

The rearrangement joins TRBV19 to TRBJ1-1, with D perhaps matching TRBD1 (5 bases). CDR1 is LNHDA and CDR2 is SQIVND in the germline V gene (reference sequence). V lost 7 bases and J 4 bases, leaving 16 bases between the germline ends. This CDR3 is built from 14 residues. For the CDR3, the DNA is TGTGCCAGTATTTTGACAGAATCTTTCACTGAAGCTTTCTTT. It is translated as CASILTESFTEAFF.

The CDR3 here is CASSPGLSNEKLFF. Written as DNA, the CDR3 is TGTGCCAGCTCACCAGGACTGAGTAATGAAAAACTGTTTTTT. V gene TRBV18 combines with J gene TRBJ1-4; D is unclear. CDR1 is KGHSH and CDR2 is LQKENI in the germline V gene. Between the trimmed V and J ends, which lost 2 bases and 4 bases, there was a span of 8 bases. The CDR3 is 14 amino acids.

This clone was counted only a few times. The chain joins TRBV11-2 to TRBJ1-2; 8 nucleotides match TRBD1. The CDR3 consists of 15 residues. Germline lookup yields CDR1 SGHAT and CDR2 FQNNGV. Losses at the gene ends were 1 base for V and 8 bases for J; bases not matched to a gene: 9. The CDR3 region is CASSLVRRGLGGYTF. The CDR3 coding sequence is TGTGCCAGCAGCTTAGTTCGCAGGGGGCTTGGCGGCTACACCTTC.

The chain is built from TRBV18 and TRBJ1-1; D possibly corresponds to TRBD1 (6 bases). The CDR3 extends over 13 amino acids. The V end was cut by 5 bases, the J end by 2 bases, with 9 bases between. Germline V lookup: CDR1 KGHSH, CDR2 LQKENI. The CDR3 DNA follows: TGTGCCAGCTCAGCGACAGGTAACACTGAAGCTTTCTTT. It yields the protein CASSATGNTEAFF. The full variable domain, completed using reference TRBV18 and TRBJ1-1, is NAGVMQNPRHLVRRRGQEARLRCSPMKGHSHVYWYRQLPEEGLKFMVYLQKENIIDESGMPKERFSAEFPKEGPSILRIQQVVRGDSAAYFCASSATGNTEAFFGQGTRLTVV.

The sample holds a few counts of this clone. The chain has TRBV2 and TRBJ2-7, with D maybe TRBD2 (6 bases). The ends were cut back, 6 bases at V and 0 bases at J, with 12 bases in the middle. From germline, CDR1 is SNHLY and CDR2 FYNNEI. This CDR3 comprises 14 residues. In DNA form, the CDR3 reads TGTGCCAGCAGCCTTCTAGCGTCCTCCTACGAGCAGTACTTC. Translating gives CASSLLASSYEQYF.

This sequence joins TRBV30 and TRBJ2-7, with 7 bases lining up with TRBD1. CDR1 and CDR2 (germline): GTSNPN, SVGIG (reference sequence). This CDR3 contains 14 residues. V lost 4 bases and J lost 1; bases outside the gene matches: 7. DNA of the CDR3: TGTGCCTGGAAATATGGCAGGGGGTCCTACGAGCAGTACTTC. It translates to CAWKYGRGSYEQYF.

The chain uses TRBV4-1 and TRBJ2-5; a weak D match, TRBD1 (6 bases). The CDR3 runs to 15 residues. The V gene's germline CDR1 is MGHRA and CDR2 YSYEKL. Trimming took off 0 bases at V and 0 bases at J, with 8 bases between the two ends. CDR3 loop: CASSQDQGYQETQYF. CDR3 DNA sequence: TGCGCCAGCAGCCAAGACCAGGGGTACCAAGAGACCCAGTACTTC.

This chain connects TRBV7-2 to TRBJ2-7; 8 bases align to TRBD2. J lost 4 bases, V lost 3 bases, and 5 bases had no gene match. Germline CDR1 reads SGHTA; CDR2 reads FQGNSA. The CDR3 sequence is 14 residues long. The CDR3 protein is CASSFRGGGYEQYF. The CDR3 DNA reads TGTGCCAGCAGCTTCCGGGGGGGTGGGTACGAGCAGTACTTC.

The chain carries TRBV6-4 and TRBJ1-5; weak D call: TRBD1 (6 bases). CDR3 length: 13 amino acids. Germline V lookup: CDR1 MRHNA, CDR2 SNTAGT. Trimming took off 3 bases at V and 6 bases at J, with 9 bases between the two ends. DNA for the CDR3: TGTGCCAGCAGTGAACAGGGCGGTCAGCCCCAGCATTTT. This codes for CASSEQGGQPQHF.

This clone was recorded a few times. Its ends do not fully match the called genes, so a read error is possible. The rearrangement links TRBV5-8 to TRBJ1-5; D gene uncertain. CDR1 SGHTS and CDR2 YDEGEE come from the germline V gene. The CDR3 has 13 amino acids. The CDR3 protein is CASSQDRRQPQHF. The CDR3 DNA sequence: TGCGCCAGCAGCCAAGATAGGAGGCAGCCCCAGCATTTT.

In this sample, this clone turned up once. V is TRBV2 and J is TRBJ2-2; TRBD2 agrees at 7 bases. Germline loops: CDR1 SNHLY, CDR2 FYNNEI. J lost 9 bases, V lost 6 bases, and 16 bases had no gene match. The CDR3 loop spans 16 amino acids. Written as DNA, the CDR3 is TGTGCCAGCAGCCCCGGACTAGACTCGGGTCGCCGGGAGCTGTTTTTT. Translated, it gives CASSPGLDSGRRELFF. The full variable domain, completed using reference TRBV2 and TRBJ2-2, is EPEVTQTPSHQVTQMGQEVILRCVPISNHLYFYWYRQILGQKVEFLVSFYNNEISEKSEIFDDQFSVERPDGSNFTLKIRSTKLEDSAMYFCASSPGLDSGRRELFFGEGSRLTVL.

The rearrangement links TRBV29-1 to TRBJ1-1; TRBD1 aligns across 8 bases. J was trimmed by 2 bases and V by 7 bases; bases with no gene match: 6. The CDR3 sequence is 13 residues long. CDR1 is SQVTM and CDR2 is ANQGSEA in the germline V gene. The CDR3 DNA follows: TGCAGCGCAGAGACAGGGGTAAACACTGAAGCTTTCTTT. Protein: CSAETGVNTEAFF.

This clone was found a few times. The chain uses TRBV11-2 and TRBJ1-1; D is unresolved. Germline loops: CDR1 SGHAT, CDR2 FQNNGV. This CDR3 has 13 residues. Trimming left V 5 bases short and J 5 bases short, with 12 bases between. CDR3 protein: CASSLDTTTEAFF. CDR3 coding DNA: TGTGCCAGCAGCCTCGATACTACGACTGAAGCTTTCTTT. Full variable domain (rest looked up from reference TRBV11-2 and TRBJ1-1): EAGVAQSPRYKIIEKRQSVAFWCNPISGHATLYWYQQILGQGPKLLIQFQNNGVVDDSQLPKDRFSAERLKGVDSTLKIQPAKLEDSAVYLCASSLDTTTEAFFGQGTRLTVV.

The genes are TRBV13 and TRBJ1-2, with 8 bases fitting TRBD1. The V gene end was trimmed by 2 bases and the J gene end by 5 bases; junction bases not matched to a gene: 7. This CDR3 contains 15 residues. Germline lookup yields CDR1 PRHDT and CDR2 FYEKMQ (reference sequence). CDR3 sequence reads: CASSLRAGQGYGYTF. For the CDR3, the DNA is TGTGCCAGCAGCTTACGGGCCGGACAGGGATATGGCTACACCTTC.

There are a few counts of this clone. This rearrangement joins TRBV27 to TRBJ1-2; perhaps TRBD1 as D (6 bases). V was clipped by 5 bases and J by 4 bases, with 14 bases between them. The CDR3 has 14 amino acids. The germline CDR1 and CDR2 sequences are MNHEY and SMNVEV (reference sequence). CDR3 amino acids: CASSRGRGGYGYTF. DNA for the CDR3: TGTGCCAGCAGTCGAGGGAGGGGGGGCTATGGCTACACCTTC.

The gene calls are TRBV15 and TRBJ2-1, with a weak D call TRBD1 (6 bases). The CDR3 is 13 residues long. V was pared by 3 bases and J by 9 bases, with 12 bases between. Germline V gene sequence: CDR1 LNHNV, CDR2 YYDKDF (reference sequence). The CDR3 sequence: CATSRDQGSEQFF. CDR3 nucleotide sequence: TGTGCCACCAGCAGGGACCAGGGGTCTGAGCAGTTCTTC. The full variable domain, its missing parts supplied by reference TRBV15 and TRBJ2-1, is DAMVIQNPRYQVTQFGKPVTLSCSQTLNHNVMYWYQQKSSQAPKLLFHYYDKDFNNEADTPDNFQSRRPNTSFCFLDIRSPGLGDTAMYLCATSRDQGSEQFFGPGTRLTVL.

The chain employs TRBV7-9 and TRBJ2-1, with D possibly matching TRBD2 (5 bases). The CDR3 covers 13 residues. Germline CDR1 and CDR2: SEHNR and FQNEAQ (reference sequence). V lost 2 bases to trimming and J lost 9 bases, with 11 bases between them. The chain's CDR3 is CASSLLARGEQFF. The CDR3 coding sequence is TGTGCCAGCAGCTTATTGGCTCGGGGTGAGCAGTTCTTC.

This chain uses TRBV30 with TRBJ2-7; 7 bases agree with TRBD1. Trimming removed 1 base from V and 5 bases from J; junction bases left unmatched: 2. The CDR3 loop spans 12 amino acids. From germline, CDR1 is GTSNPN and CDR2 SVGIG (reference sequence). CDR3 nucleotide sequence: TGTGCCTGGAGTGACCAGGGGGACGAGCAGTACTTC. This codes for CAWSDQGDEQYF. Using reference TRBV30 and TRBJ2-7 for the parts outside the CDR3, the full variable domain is SQTIHQWPATLVQPVGSPLSLECTVEGTSNPNLYWYRQAAGRGLQLLFYSVGIGQISSEVPQNLSASRPQDRQFILSSKKLLLSDSGFYLCAWSDQGDEQYFGPGTRLTVT.

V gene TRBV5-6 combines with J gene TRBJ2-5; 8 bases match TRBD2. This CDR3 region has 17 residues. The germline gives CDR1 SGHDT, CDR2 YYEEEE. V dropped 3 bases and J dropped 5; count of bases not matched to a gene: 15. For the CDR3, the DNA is TGTGCCAGCAGCTATCCCCTCTTGAGCGGGGGAACGGAGACCCAGTACTTC. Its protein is CASSYPLLSGGTETQYF.

The CDR3 nucleotides are TGCGCCAGCAGCCCGACAGAAAACTCCTACGAGCAGTACTTC. This gives the protein CASSPTENSYEQYF. V usage is TRBV4-3 and J usage is TRBJ2-7, with a tentative D call TRBD1 (5 bases). V was clipped by 4 bases and J by 0 bases, with 10 bases between them. The CDR3 is made up of 14 amino acids. From germline, CDR1 is LGHNA and CDR2 YSLEER.

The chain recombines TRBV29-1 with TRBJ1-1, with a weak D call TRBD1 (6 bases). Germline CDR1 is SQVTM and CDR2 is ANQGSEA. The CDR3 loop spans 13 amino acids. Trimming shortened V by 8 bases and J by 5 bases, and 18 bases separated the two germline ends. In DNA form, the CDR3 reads TGCAGCACACGGGACACGACAATAACTGAAGCTTTCTTT. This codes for CSTRDTTITEAFF.

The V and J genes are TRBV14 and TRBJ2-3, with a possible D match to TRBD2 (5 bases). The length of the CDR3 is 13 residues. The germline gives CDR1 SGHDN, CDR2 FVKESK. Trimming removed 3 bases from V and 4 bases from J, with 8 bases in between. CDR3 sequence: CASSHSGADTQYF. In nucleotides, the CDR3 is TGTGCCAGCAGCCATTCCGGGGCAGATACGCAGTATTTT.

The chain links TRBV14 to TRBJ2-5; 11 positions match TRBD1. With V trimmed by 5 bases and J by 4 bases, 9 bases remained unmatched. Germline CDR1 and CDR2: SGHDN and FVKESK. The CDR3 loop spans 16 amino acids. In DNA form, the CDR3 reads TGTGCCAGCAGCGTAGGGGACAGGGGGTTTCGAGAGACCCAGTACTTC. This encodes CASSVGDRGFRETQYF.

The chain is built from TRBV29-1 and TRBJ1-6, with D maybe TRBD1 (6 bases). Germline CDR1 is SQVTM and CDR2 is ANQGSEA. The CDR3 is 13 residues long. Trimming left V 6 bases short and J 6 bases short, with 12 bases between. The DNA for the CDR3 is TGCAGCGTGAGGACAGATTTTAATTCACCCCTCCACTTT. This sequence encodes CSVRTDFNSPLHF.

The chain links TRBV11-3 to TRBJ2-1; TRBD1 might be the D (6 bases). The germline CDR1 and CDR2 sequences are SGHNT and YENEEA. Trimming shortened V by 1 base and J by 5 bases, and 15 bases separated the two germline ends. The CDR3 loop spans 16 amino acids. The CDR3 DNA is TGTGCCAGCAGCTTAGGCAGGGGAACCACGAACAATGAGCAGTTCTTC. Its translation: CASSLGRGTTNNEQFF.

For the CDR3, the DNA is TGTGCCAGCAGGAGGGGCAGCGGGGGCTACAATGAGCAGTTCTTC. Translated, it gives CASRRGSGGYNEQFF. The V call is TRBV11-2, the J call TRBJ2-1, with 8 nucleotides matching TRBD2. This CDR3 has 15 amino acids. Germline V gives CDR1 SGHAT, CDR2 FQNNGV. The junction had 7 bases not matched to a gene; V was cut back by 6 bases and J by 3 bases.